The clone carrying this T cell receptor (beta chain) was seen repeatedly, ten times or more. Its target is not known. The CDR3 sequence is 16 residues long. Germline V gene data show CDR1 as MDHEN and CDR2 as SYDVKM. The germline V and J ends were trimmed by 2 bases and 1 base, with 13 bases remaining between them. The data stem from a study of T cell repertoires in cytomegalovirus infection. For the study at large: Through public TCR beta signatures, both CMV infection and matching HLA type were indicated. Broader study findings: HLA-C-restricted, CMV-specific TCR beta clonotypes were dominant ex vivo.

TCRdb re-called the reads through MiXCR, storing one row per CDR3 protein. The sample records fewer than 200,000 distinct CDR3 sequences, more than 9% being singletons. The genes are TRBV28 and TRBJ2-3, with D unclear. The specimen was PBMCs. The receptor comes from a human donor in good health (CMV status not recorded). Some clones in this sample may be carry-over from other donors' samples. The CDR3 nucleotides read TGTGCCAGCAGTTTAAGATCCGGCCTGGGCACAGATACGCAGTATTTT. Its translation is CASSLRSGLGTDTQYF.